This T cell receptor beta chain is drawn from a study of blood T cell repertoires in COVID-19. In the study overall: COVID-19 samples, acute and convalescent, were from the United States, Italy and Spain. Sources were T cells, B-cell-depleted T cells, or PBMCs; the material itself was cDNA or gDNA.

This CDR3 region has 15 residues. Germline V gives CDR1 SNHLY, CDR2 FYNNEI. V was cut by 6 bases and J by 0 bases, with 12 bases left in between. Participants came from some 26 US areas, aged about 18 to 89 years. Original methodology: How many nucleated cells were present was estimated from reference gene primer amplification. Assay: immunoSEQ multiplex PCR; the TCRdb copy retains only in-frame clones and omits some. The V and J calls and clone size are taken from that table; D and trimming were inferred from the DNA. The data contain about 220,000 clones, roughly four fifths of them singletons. Input material: PBMCs or T cells enriched from blood (not recorded which). V usage is TRBV2 and J usage is TRBJ1-3; a weak D match, TRBD1 (6 bases). This clonotype originated in a middle-aged woman with acute COVID-19. The CDR3 DNA reads TGTGCCAGCAGGAACCAGGGGAGCTCTGGAAACACCATATATTTT. Translation: CASRNQGSSGNTIYF. Together with reference TRBV2 and TRBJ1-3, the CDR3 gives the full variable domain: EPEVTQTPSHQVTQMGQEVILRCVPISNHLYFYWYRQILGQKVEFLVSFYNNEISEKSEIFDDQFSVERPDGSNFTLKIRSTKLEDSAMYFCASRNQGSSGNTIYFGEGSWLTVV.